Shown below are 11 T cell receptor beta chains from a single sample sequenced in a study of PD-1 blockade in classical Hodgkin lymphoma. Produced via immunoSEQ multiplex PCR; TCRdb's table is partial and in-frame only. The sample shows tens of thousands of clones, roughly nine tenths of them seen only once. Time point defined: cycle 4 day 1 (C4D1), after 6 weeks of nivolumab. After autologous stem cell transplantation all patients relapsed, and prior brentuximab vedotin exposure differed between cohorts. The input for sequencing was peripheral blood mononuclear cells (PBMCs), taken before the fourth cycle of nivolumab. The receptors originated from a human donor with classical Hodgkin lymphoma.

The rearrangement joins TRBV5-1 to TRBJ1-2; 10 bases match TRBD1. Losses at the gene ends were 4 bases for V and 8 bases for J; bases not matched to a gene: 8. The germline V gene encodes CDR1 SGHRS and CDR2 YFSETQ. CDR3 length equals 14 residues. CDR3 region: CASSQGGTGEGYTF. As DNA, the CDR3 is TGCGCCAGCAGCCAAGGTGGGACAGGGGAGGGCTACACCTTC.

This clone was recorded a few times. J is TRBJ1-4 and V is TRBV5-4, with D perhaps matching TRBD1 (5 bases). The CDR3 spans 13 residues. Germline-derived CDR1 and CDR2 are SGHNT and YYREEE (reference sequence). The germline V and J ends were trimmed by 2 bases and 7 bases, with 9 bases remaining between them. CDR3 sequence (DNA): TGTGCCAGCAGCTTCCAGGGTGGTGAAAAACTGTTTTTT. This gives the protein CASSFQGGEKLFF. The complete variable domain, with remaining parts taken from reference TRBV5-4 and TRBJ1-4, reads ETGVTQSPTHLIKTRGQQVTLRCSSQSGHNTVSWYQQALGQGPQFIFQYYREEENGRGNFPPRFSGLQFPNYSSELNVNALELDDSALYLCASSFQGGEKLFFGSGTQLSVL.

The chain couples TRBV9 to TRBJ2-1, with 10 positions matching TRBD2. With 7 bases clipped from V and 5 bases from J, the junction kept 9 bases outside the gene matches. Germline CDR1 is SGDLS and CDR2 is YYNGEE. This CDR3 is 15 amino acids long. The CDR3 DNA is TGTGCCAGCGGGATGGATACTAGCGGGGACAATGAGCAGTTCTTC. Translated: CASGMDTSGDNEQFF.

This sequence joins TRBV7-9 and TRBJ1-4; D remains unclear. This CDR3 is built from 16 residues. Germline-derived CDR1 and CDR2 are SEHNR and FQNEAQ (reference sequence). Trimming cost V 4 bases and J 0 bases, with 12 bases left between them. The CDR3 sequence is CASSSVKGSTNEKLFF. The DNA for the CDR3 is TGTGCCAGCAGCTCGGTGAAGGGTTCAACTAATGAAAAACTGTTTTTT.

The chain recombines TRBV2 with TRBJ2-4; TRBD1 matches at 8 bases. Germline V lookup: CDR1 SNHLY, CDR2 FYNNEI. The CDR3 extends over 13 amino acids. J was trimmed by 12 bases and V by 3 bases; bases with no gene match: 7. CDR3 amino acids: CASSDQGARTQYF. The CDR3 nucleotides are TGTGCCAGCAGTGACCAGGGGGCGCGGACTCAGTACTTC.

Note on this clone: Other nucleotide sequences in the sample specify the same CDR3. The chain carries TRBV7-2 and TRBJ2-1; D gene unclear. V lost 3 bases and J 7 bases, leaving 7 bases between the germline ends. CDR1 and CDR2 from the germline V gene are SGHTA and FQGNSA. This CDR3 has 12 amino acids. The DNA for the CDR3 is TGTGCCAGCAGCTTGGGGATAAATGAGCAGTTCTTC. This encodes CASSLGINEQFF.

This chain joins TRBV6-1 and TRBJ1-1; TRBD1 matches at 9 bases. The V and J ends lost 6 bases and 5 bases, in that order; junction bases with no gene match: 4. The CDR3 is 13 residues long. The V gene's germline CDR1 is MNHNS and CDR2 SASEGT. The CDR3 DNA is TGTGCCAGCAGGGGACAGGGAGGGACTGAAGCTTTCTTT. Translated, it gives CASRGQGGTEAFF.

The V gene is TRBV7-9, the J gene TRBJ1-2; 7 bases align to TRBD1. With 4 bases clipped from V and 9 bases from J, the junction kept 5 bases outside the gene matches. This CDR3 has 12 amino acids. Germline CDR1 is SEHNR and CDR2 is FQNEAQ (reference sequence). CDR3 region: CASSSGGISYTF. CDR3 nucleotide sequence: TGTGCCAGCAGCTCAGGGGGAATAAGCTACACCTTC.

The genes are TRBV19 and TRBJ1-6; a possible D gene is TRBD1 (6 bases). The CDR3 is 15 residues long. With 5 bases removed from V and 6 bases from J, the gap between germline ends came to 14 bases. The V gene's germline CDR1 is LNHDA and CDR2 SQIVND (reference sequence). Here the CDR3 DNA reads TGTGCCAGTAGTTTACCGGGGGGCTCTAATTCACCCCTCCACTTT. Translated, it gives CASSLPGGSNSPLHF.

A word on this clone: Other DNA sequences of this sample code for an identical CDR3. The J gene is TRBJ2-1, the V gene TRBV5-1; D gene ambiguous. Per germline, CDR1 SGHRS and CDR2 YFSETQ. V lost 0 bases, J lost 5 bases, and 6 bases lay in between. This CDR3 has 13 amino acids. The CDR3 DNA follows: TGCGCCAGCAGCTTGGGCAGCAACAATGAGCAGTTCTTC. It translates to CASSLGSNNEQFF. Full variable domain (missing parts from reference TRBV5-1 and TRBJ2-1): KAGVTQTPRYLIKTRGQQVTLSCSPISGHRSVSWYQQTPGQGLQFLFEYFSETQRNKGNFPGRFSGRQFSNSRSEMNVSTLELGDSALYLCASSLGSNNEQFFGPGTRLTVL.

This CDR3 reads CASSPGQNSYEQYF. The CDR3 coding sequence is TGTGCCAGCAGCCCGGGACAGAACTCCTACGAGCAGTACTTC. The chain employs TRBV9 and TRBJ2-5; TRBD1 agrees at 7 bases. TRBJ2-7 explains the end of the DNA better; the J call may be wrong. The CDR3 has 14 residues. Germline V CDR1 and CDR2: SGDLS, YYNGEE.